The 3 T cell receptor beta chains reported below all come from one sample, sequenced in a study of T cell changes during pregnancy in multiple sclerosis. Produced via immunoSEQ multiplex PCR; TCRdb's table is partial and in-frame only. The sample consists of just over 50,000 clones, 90% to 95% of them appearing once. The specimen comprised CD4+ T cells from peripheral blood mononuclear cells, sampled in the second trimester of pregnancy. The receptors originated from a female donor with multiple sclerosis, enrolled in a pregnancy study.

This rearrangement joins TRBV10-3 to TRBJ2-7; 13 nucleotides match TRBD2. V lost 11 bases to trimming and J lost 4 bases; unmatched junction nucleotides: 8. The V gene's germline CDR1 is ENHRY and CDR2 SYGVKD. The CDR3 is made up of 14 amino acids. The CDR3 protein is CAVGLAGEMYEQYF. DNA for the CDR3: TGTGCCGTCGGACTAGCGGGGGAAATGTACGAGCAGTACTTC.

The chain joins TRBV30 to TRBJ1-3; D might be TRBD1 (6 bases). V lost 0 bases and J lost 2, with 11 bases in between. The CDR3 contains 15 residues. The germline CDR1 and CDR2 sequences are GTSNPN and SVGIG (reference sequence). CDR3 nucleotide sequence: TGTGCCTGGAGTGTACGCAGGGGAGCTGGAAACACCATATATTTT. Its translation is CAWSVRRGAGNTIYF.

The rearrangement links TRBV7-7 to TRBJ2-7; TRBD1 might be the D (6 bases). The CDR3 sequence is 13 residues long. The V end was cut by 0 bases, the J end by 3 bases, with 6 bases between. Germline V gene data show CDR1 as SSHAT and CDR2 as FNYEAQ (reference sequence). CDR3: CASSLATGYEQYF. The CDR3 nucleotides read TGTGCCAGCAGCTTAGCGACAGGCTACGAGCAGTACTTC.